Listed below are T cell receptor beta chains from one sample, sequenced in a study of Graves' ophthalmopathy and Graves' hyperthyroidism. TCRdb independently ran MiXCR on the multiplex PCR reads; one entry per CDR3 protein. The data show over a million distinct CDR3 sequences, around a third seen once. The sequencing sample was made of peripheral blood or thyroid tissue (not recorded which). The receptors stem from an adult man with Graves' hyperthyroidism. Each CDR3 is given with its conserved first and last residue. The D gene is left open where the match is weak. The size entry is marked missing in some rows and otherwise reads once, few, many or a size class.

-	-	TRBV6-2/TRBV6-3	TRBJ1-5	TGTGCCAGCAGTTACGTGACAGGCCGATACAATCAGCCCCAGCATTTT	CASSYVTGRYNQPQHF
few	TRBD1	TRBV9	TRBJ2-2	TGTGCCAGCAGCGTGGGGACAGGTGGCTACACCGGGGAGCTGTTTTTT	CASSVGTGGYTGELFF
-	-	TRBV20-1	TRBJ2-7	TGCAGTGCTAAGGACCCGGGCAGAGTCTACGAGCAGTACTTC	CSAKDPGRVYEQYF
few	-	TRBV5-1	TRBJ2-5	TGCGCCAGCAGCCCCCCCGGACAGAAGACCAAAGAGACCCAGTACTTC	CASSPPGQKTKETQYF
once	TRBD1	TRBV20-1	TRBJ1-4	TGCAGTGCTAGCTCCGGGACAGGGGACGAAAAACTGTTTTTT	CSASSGTGDEKLFF
many	-	TRBV27	TRBJ1-1	TGTGCCAGCAGTCTCAGTAGTGCCACTGAAGCTTTCTTT	CASSLSSATEAFF
many	-	TRBV6-5	TRBJ1-5	TGTGCCAGCAGTTACGTCCAGGGCGGTCAGCCCCAGCATTTT	CASSYVQGGQPQHF
few	TRBD2	TRBV7-2	TRBJ2-5	TGTGCCAGCAGGCCCCCCTTTGGGCGGGAGGAGACCCAGTACTTC	CASRPPFGREETQYF
-	-	TRBV29-1	TRBJ2-1	TGCAGCGTTGAAGGGTCGGCAACCTATCCTTACAATGAGCAGTTCTTC	CSVEGSATYPYNEQFF
-	-	TRBV7-7	TRBJ2-5	TGTGCCAGCAGCTTAGCCCTCTGGGGCTTGGAGACCCAGTACTTC	CASSLALWGLETQYF
many	-	TRBV9	TRBJ1-5	TGTGCCAGCAGCGTAGGGGCCATGGACAATCAGCCCCAGCATTTT	CASSVGAMDNQPQHF
many	-	TRBV24-1	TRBJ1-5	TGTGCCACTGAGAACAGGGATACCGGGGCCCAGCATTTT	CATENRDTGAQHF
many	TRBD1	TRBV19	TRBJ2-7	TGTGCCAGTAGTAAGGGGACAGGCAACTACGAGCAGTACTTC	CASSKGTGNYEQYF
-	TRBD1	TRBV6-2/TRBV6-3	TRBJ1-5	TGTGCCAGCAGTTACGCGATGGGACAGGTGAGCAATCAGCCCCAGCATTTT	CASSYAMGQVSNQPQHF
few	-	TRBV30	TRBJ1-1	TGTGCCTGGAGTGGATCGGGAGACACTGAAGCTTTCTTT	CAWSGSGDTEAFF
few	-	TRBV11-2	TRBJ1-3	TGTGCCAGCAGCTTGACCGCTACACTCTCTGGAAACACCATATATTTT	CASSLTATLSGNTIYF